The 30 T cell receptor beta chains presented below share a single source sample, sequenced in a study of lymphopenia after photon versus proton radiotherapy (dated by TCRdb to between 2017 and 2020). Libraries were made using the immunoSEQ multiplex PCR assay. This is the immuneACCESS table as TCRdb keeps it, with only in-frame sequences that have V and J called. A part of the clones is gone; compared with another copy, unresolved V genes explain less than half, and the rest is unexplained. Within this sample are roughly 30,000 clones, with around 87% of them counted one time only. The ten biggest clones cover around 50% of the sample. Sample: peripheral blood, taken from a patient treated with proton-based radiotherapy. The receptors were sampled from a woman in her sixties with cholangiocarcinoma. Some clones in this sample may be carry-over from other donors' samples.

The rearrangement joins TRBV2 to TRBJ2-3; no reliable D call. Deletions cut 5 bases from V and 5 bases from J, with 5 bases between. Germline assignment: CDR1 SNHLY and CDR2 FYNNEI. The CDR3 loop spans 11 amino acids. DNA of the CDR3: TGTGCCAGCAGTCTACGAGATACGCAGTATTTT. Amino acid sequence: CASSLRDTQYF.

This sequence joins TRBV7-2 and TRBJ2-1; 12 positions match TRBD1. CDR3 length: 18 residues. The germline gives CDR1 SGHTA, CDR2 FQGNSA. V lost 6 bases to trimming and J lost 0 bases; unmatched junction nucleotides: 9. This chain's CDR3 is CASRRDRGHVSSYNEQFF. Written as DNA, the CDR3 is TGTGCCAGCAGGCGGGACAGGGGGCACGTCAGCTCCTACAATGAGCAGTTCTTC.

The rearrangement uses TRBV6-1 and TRBJ2-7, with a possible D match to TRBD2 (6 bases). Germline CDR1 reads MNHNS; CDR2 reads SASEGT. Trimming removed 2 bases from V and 3 bases from J, with 8 bases in between. This CDR3 has 13 residues. This CDR3 reads CASSEWGVYEQYF. DNA of the CDR3: TGTGCCAGCAGTGAATGGGGGGTCTACGAGCAGTACTTC.

V is TRBV30 and J is TRBJ1-2; tentative D call: TRBD1 (6 bases). The CDR3 sequence is 13 residues long. Looked up from germline, CDR1 is GTSNPN and CDR2 is SVGIG (reference sequence). V was shortened by 8 bases and J by 3 bases, with 16 bases between the two germline ends. Here the CDR3 DNA reads TGTGCCAGTACCCGCAGGGGCGACTATGGCTACACCTTC. Residues: CASTRRGDYGYTF.

CDR3 in amino acids: CASSPEGETQYF. Here the CDR3 DNA reads TGCGCCAGCAGCCCGGAAGGGGAGACCCAGTACTTC. The chain links TRBV5-1 to TRBJ2-5; D remains ambiguous. Deletions cut 4 bases from V and 5 bases from J, with 9 bases between. The germline V gene has CDR1 SGHRS and CDR2 YFSETQ. The CDR3 covers 12 residues. The entire variable domain, with the rest obtained from reference TRBV5-1 and TRBJ2-5, is as follows: KAGVTQTPRYLIKTRGQQVTLSCSPISGHRSVSWYQQTPGQGLQFLFEYFSETQRNKGNFPGRFSGRQFSNSRSEMNVSTLELGDSALYLCASSPEGETQYFGPGTRLLVL.

This chain uses TRBV7-2 with TRBJ2-2, with D possibly matching TRBD2 (6 bases). The V end was cut by 1 base, the J end by 4 bases, with 13 bases between. CDR1 is SGHTA and CDR2 is FQGNSA in the germline V gene. This CDR3 region has 16 residues. CDR3 region: CASSLGAGSGTGELFF. The CDR3 DNA follows: TGTGCCAGCAGCTTAGGGGCGGGATCGGGCACCGGGGAGCTGTTTTTT. Full variable domain (remainder filled in from reference TRBV7-2 and TRBJ2-2): GAGVSQSPSNKVTEKGKDVELRCDPISGHTALYWYRQSLGQGLEFLIYFQGNSAPDKSGLPSDRFSAERTGGSVSTLTIQRTQQEDSAVYLCASSLGAGSGTGELFFGEGSRLTVL.

The chain couples TRBV29-1 to TRBJ2-1, with a tentative D call TRBD1 (6 bases). Germline V gene sequence: CDR1 SQVTM, CDR2 ANQGSEA. V was pared by 7 bases and J by 7 bases, with 8 bases between. This CDR3 region has 10 residues. CDR3 residues: CSGQVNEQFF. CDR3 coding DNA: TGCAGCGGACAGGTAAATGAGCAGTTCTTC.

This clone was observed once. CDR3 in amino acids: CASSPRESHTF. The CDR3, as DNA: TGTGCCAGCAGCCCCCGTGAATCTCACACCTTC. V and J are TRBV7-9 and TRBJ1-2; no clear D gene. This CDR3 has 11 amino acids. V was trimmed by 5 bases and J by 12 bases, leaving 13 bases between them. The V gene's germline CDR1 is SEHNR and CDR2 FQNEAQ (reference sequence).

J is TRBJ2-5 and V is TRBV2; perhaps TRBD1 as D (6 bases). This CDR3 spans 12 amino acids. V dropped 6 bases and J dropped 7 bases, with 12 bases sitting between them. Germline V CDR1 and CDR2: SNHLY, FYNNEI. The CDR3 nucleotides read TGTGCCAGCAGGGTGGGGGCAGGGACCCAGTACTTC. Its translation is CASRVGAGTQYF.

The rearrangement joins TRBV5-1 to TRBJ2-7; no clear D gene. CDR3 length: 13 residues. V was cut by 0 bases and J by 5 bases, with 9 bases left in between. Germline assignment: CDR1 SGHRS and CDR2 YFSETQ. CDR3 in DNA: TGCGCCAGCAGCTTGGTGGATAAGGACGAGCAGTACTTC. Its translation: CASSLVDKDEQYF.

This rearrangement joins TRBV5-5 to TRBJ1-1; D call uncertain. The germline V gene has CDR1 SGHKS and CDR2 YYEKEE (reference sequence). The CDR3 totals 13 residues. Trimming stripped 4 bases from V and 6 bases from J, with 13 bases between. For the CDR3, the DNA is TGTGCCAGCAGCCCCATCCCGAGCGCTGAAGCTTTCTTT. It codes for CASSPIPSAEAFF.

The chain joins TRBV9 to TRBJ2-3, with D perhaps matching TRBD2 (6 bases). The CDR3 is 14 amino acids. The V gene's germline CDR1 is SGDLS and CDR2 YYNGEE. Trimming cost V 4 bases and J 4 bases, with 13 bases left between them. CDR3 in DNA: TGTGCCAGCAGCTATCTGGGACTTCCAGATACGCAGTATTTT. It yields the protein CASSYLGLPDTQYF. The full variable domain, with the rest looked up from reference TRBV9 and TRBJ2-3, is DSGVTQTPKHLITATGQRVTLRCSPRSGDLSVYWYQQSLDQGLQFLIQYYNGEERAKGNILERFSAQQFPDLHSELNLSSLELGDSALYFCASSYLGLPDTQYFGPGTRLTVL.

The rearrangement links TRBV5-6 to TRBJ1-2; D gene uncertain. V lost 1 base and J 8 bases, leaving 15 bases between the germline ends. This CDR3 has 14 amino acids. Germline V lookup: CDR1 SGHDT, CDR2 YYEEEE. CDR3 bases: TGTGCCAGCAGCTTGAAGGGTCTGGAGTACGGCTACACCTTC. It encodes CASSLKGLEYGYTF.

The chain combines TRBV10-2 with TRBJ1-6; D is unresolved. Germline lookup yields CDR1 WSHSY and CDR2 SAAADI. V was pared by 8 bases and J by 0 bases, with 8 bases between. The length of the CDR3 is 14 residues. Here the CDR3 DNA reads TGCGCCAGCTATCAGAGCTCCTATAATTCACCCCTCCACTTT. It encodes CASYQSSYNSPLHF.

The chain employs TRBV29-1 and TRBJ2-1, with D possibly TRBD2 on 6 matching bases. Per germline, CDR1 SQVTM and CDR2 ANQGSEA. The CDR3 contains 12 residues. V was pared by 6 bases and J by 3 bases, with 9 bases between. The CDR3 bases are TGCAGCGTGGAGCGGGTCTACAATGAGCAGTTCTTC. Encoded protein: CSVERVYNEQFF.

This clone was counted between two and nine times. The chain links TRBV30 to TRBJ1-5, with D possibly matching TRBD1 (6 bases). This CDR3 has 14 residues. V was trimmed by 2 bases and J by 3 bases, leaving 11 bases between them. Per the germline V gene, CDR1 is GTSNPN and CDR2 is SVGIG (reference sequence). CDR3 sequence: CAWSIGQLNQPQHF. CDR3 DNA: TGTGCCTGGAGTATAGGACAGCTCAATCAGCCCCAGCATTTT.

The chain employs TRBV5-8 and TRBJ1-1; TRBD1 might be the D (5 bases). Germline CDR1 and CDR2: SGHTS and YDEGEE. V was cut by 4 bases and J by 9 bases, with 16 bases left in between. The CDR3 has 13 amino acids. The CDR3 protein is CASSPGHLGQAFF. CDR3 coding DNA: TGTGCCAGCAGCCCTGGACACCTCGGGCAAGCTTTCTTT. The full variable domain, rest sourced from reference TRBV5-8 and TRBJ1-1, is EAGVTQSPTHLIKTRGQQATLRCSPISGHTSVYWYQQALGLGLQFLLWYDEGEERNRGNFPPRFSGRQFPNYSSELNVNALELEDSALYLCASSPGHLGQAFFGQGTRLTVV.

This clone was seen a single time. This sequence joins TRBV7-6 and TRBJ1-1; weak D call: TRBD1 (6 bases). V lost 2 bases and J lost 2, with 15 bases in between. The length of the CDR3 is 16 residues. The V gene's germline CDR1 is SGHVS and CDR2 FNYEAQ. CDR3 in amino acids: CASSLLSRGGNTEAFF. CDR3 bases: TGTGCCAGCAGCTTATTATCGAGGGGGGGTAACACTGAAGCTTTCTTT. The whole variable domain, filled in from reference TRBV7-6 and TRBJ1-1, reads GAGVSQSPRYKVTKRGQDVALRCDPISGHVSLYWYRQALGQGPEFLTYFNYEAQQDKSGLPNDRFSAERPEGSISTLTIQRTEQRDSAMYRCASSLLSRGGNTEAFFGQGTRLTVV.

The CDR3 reads CASSQVGTAEEKLFF. The CDR3 coding sequence is TGCGCCAGCAGCCAAGTGGGAACGGCGGAAGAAAAACTGTTTTTT. The rearrangement joins TRBV4-3 to TRBJ1-4, with D unresolved. The CDR3 totals 15 residues. Germline values: CDR1 LGHNA, CDR2 YSLEER. The V end was cut by 1 base, the J end by 8 bases, with 14 bases between.

This clone was observed once. This chain uses TRBV7-9 with TRBJ2-1, with 7 bases that match TRBD1. Unmatched junction bases numbered 13, after V lost 6 bases and J lost 14 bases. The CDR3 sequence is 13 residues long. The germline V gene encodes CDR1 SEHNR and CDR2 FQNEAQ (reference sequence). For the CDR3, the DNA is TGTGCCAGCAGACCAGCTAGGTCCCAGGGGGAGTTCTTC. Encoded protein: CASRPARSQGEFF.

The chain links TRBV6-6 to TRBJ1-6; D call uncertain. V lost 4 bases and J lost 5, with 12 bases in between. Looked up from germline, CDR1 is MNHNY and CDR2 is SVGAGI (reference sequence). CDR3 length: 15 amino acids. The CDR3 nucleotides are TGTGCCAGCAGTTCAGCGGGAGCGGATAATTCACCCCTCCACTTT. This encodes CASSSAGADNSPLHF.

The V gene is TRBV27, the J gene TRBJ1-6; tentatively, D is TRBD1 (5 bases). Per the germline V gene, CDR1 is MNHEY and CDR2 is SMNVEV (reference sequence). V lost 6 bases, J lost 4 bases, and 13 bases lay in between. This CDR3 comprises 15 residues. CDR3 residues: CASSNSGHYNSPLHF. CDR3 in DNA: TGTGCCAGCAGCAATTCCGGACATTATAATTCACCCCTCCACTTT.

The count of this clone is one. The genes are TRBV29-1 and TRBJ2-7; 8 bases agree with TRBD2. The CDR3 covers 16 residues. Losses at the gene ends were 1 base for V and 1 base for J; bases not matched to a gene: 9. Per the germline V gene, CDR1 is SQVTM and CDR2 is ANQGSEA. This chain's CDR3 is CSVEGAKSGGSYEQYF. CDR3 nucleotides: TGCAGCGTTGAAGGTGCCAAAAGCGGGGGTTCCTACGAGCAGTACTTC.

The genes are TRBV2 and TRBJ2-7, with 11 positions matching TRBD2. From germline, CDR1 is SNHLY and CDR2 FYNNEI. The V segment lost 8 bases and the J segment 4 bases; nucleotides outside the gene matches: 7. The CDR3 length is 14 residues. CDR3 sequence reads: CASGITSGSYEQYF. CDR3 in DNA: TGTGCCAGCGGAATTACTAGCGGGAGTTACGAGCAGTACTTC.

This clone was seen more than once but under ten times. The chain has TRBV13 and TRBJ2-3, with TRBD2 matching over 8 bases. Germline-derived CDR1 and CDR2 are PRHDT and FYEKMQ (reference sequence). CDR3 size: 15 residues. The V segment lost 5 bases and the J segment 0 bases; nucleotides outside the gene matches: 4. The CDR3 DNA sequence: TGTGCCAGCAGCACCGGGACTAGGAGCACAGATACGCAGTATTTT. It yields the protein CASSTGTRSTDTQYF.

The chain couples TRBV7-2 to TRBJ2-5; a possible D gene is TRBD2 (6 bases). The CDR3 consists of 15 residues. Per the germline V gene, CDR1 is SGHTA and CDR2 is FQGNSA. Trimming pared 6 bases from V and 1 base from J, leaving 15 bases between. The CDR3 nucleotides read TGTGCCAGCAGTTTAAAATGGGGACTCCAAGAGACCCAGTACTTC. Translating it yields CASSLKWGLQETQYF.

The chain couples TRBV15 to TRBJ1-4; D not resolved. The CDR3 runs to 13 residues. V lost 5 bases to trimming and J lost 8 bases, with 12 bases between them. Germline V lookup: CDR1 LNHNV, CDR2 YYDKDF (reference sequence). Here the CDR3 reads CATSPQPREKLFF. The CDR3 DNA reads as TGTGCCACCAGCCCCCAACCTAGGGAAAAACTGTTTTTT.

CDR3 region: CAWSTGAGTSLVFF. The CDR3, as DNA: TGTGCCTGGAGTACGGGGGCGGGGACTAGTTTGGTGTTTTTT. The J gene is TRBJ2-2, the V gene TRBV30, with 8 nucleotides matching TRBD2. Losses at the gene ends were 2 bases for V and 15 bases for J; bases not matched to a gene: 14. Germline CDR1 and CDR2: GTSNPN and SVGIG (reference sequence). The CDR3 extends over 14 amino acids.

This CDR3 is CSVEQTGTQYF. The CDR3 region has the DNA TGCAGCGTTGAACAAACGGGGACCCAGTACTTC. The V gene is TRBV29-1, the J gene TRBJ2-5; no clear D gene. The CDR3 extends over 11 amino acids. The V end was cut by 2 bases, the J end by 7 bases, with 8 bases between. CDR1 SQVTM and CDR2 ANQGSEA come from the germline V gene.

There are a few counts of this clone. The J gene is TRBJ1-5, the V gene TRBV28; D is ambiguous. Deletions cut 6 bases from V and 10 bases from J, with 13 bases between. The CDR3 contains 12 residues. Germline V CDR1 and CDR2: MDHEN, SYDVKM. This chain's CDR3 is CASSTLGRPQHF. The CDR3 DNA sequence: TGTGCCAGCAGCACTCTGGGGAGACCCCAGCATTTT.